This TCR beta chain stems from a study of tissue T cells after allogeneic stem cell transplantation. Judged by abundance, this clone is medium-sized. What it recognizes is unknown. Gene names are mouse gene names. Coverage ceases 1 residue before the CDR3 finishes, and the germline J gene fills in the end. Documented time point: mouse harvest day 14 after allogeneic transplant. The graft held 10^6 splenic CD5+ T cells and 10^7 T-cell-depleted bone marrow cells. This mouse GVHD model was MHC-mismatched B6 to BALB/c, profiled day 7 or 14. Generated by immunoSEQ multiplex PCR, the TCRdb table keeps only in-frame clones and is missing some. Of around 7,700 clones listed, roughly a third were seen once; the top ten hold 5% to 7%. Whole-study results and caveats: In patients and mice, blood and spleen missed much of tissue repertoire.

The V segment lost 1 base and the J segment 7 bases; nucleotides outside the gene matches: 4. Germline assignment: CDR1 MNHDT and CDR2 YYDKIL. The CDR3 is made up of 15 amino acids. The TCR sequence derives from a female BALB/c mouse given C57BL/6 T cells with graft-versus-host disease after an allogeneic hematopoietic cell transplant. The sequenced material came from skin. This chain links TRBV17 with TRBJ2-1, with TRBD2 identical over 10 bases. This CDR3 is CASSRATGGRAEQFF. The CDR3 bases that were read are TGTGCTAGCAGTAGAGCGACTGGGGGGCGGGCTGAGCAGTTC.